This T cell receptor (beta chain) is from a study of PD-1 blockade in classical Hodgkin lymphoma. Assay: immunoSEQ multiplex PCR; the TCRdb copy retains only in-frame clones and omits some. Of tens of thousands of clones in the sample, approximately 94% were seen once. This clone was found once. Germline-derived CDR1 and CDR2 are SGHTA and FQGTGA. CDR3 length: 17 residues. The V gene end was trimmed by 4 bases and the J gene end by 2 bases; junction bases not matched to a gene: 8. In every patient, relapse followed autologous stem cell transplantation, while exposure to brentuximab vedotin differed. The sample consisted of peripheral blood mononuclear cells (PBMCs), taken at baseline. This sequence originates from a human donor with classical Hodgkin lymphoma. This sequence joins TRBV7-3 and TRBJ2-1; 10 bases map to TRBD2. CDR3 amino acids: CASSWLAGAAPYNEQFF. The CDR3 bases are TGTGCCAGCAGCTGGCTAGCGGGGGCGGCCCCCTACAATGAGCAGTTCTTC.